Included here is one T cell receptor beta chain sequence, with context. Its antigen remains unidentified. This same CDR3 is encoded by further DNA sequences in the sample. Naive CD8 cells lacked CD45RO, underwent positive selection for CCR7 and left out terminally differentiated effector memory CD45RA+ cells. The source of the sample is a study of shared clonotypes between healthy human individuals. Looking at the study overall: CD4 naive and memory got three plates each, CD8 naive two, CD8 memory one.

Study-level findings and limits: Generally, naive subsets (rather than memory subsets) showed larger estimated richness.

The authors split each subset's genomic DNA evenly across several immunoSEQ plates. The input for sorted-subset replicate PCRs was around 0.2 ug DNA, some 28,000 T cell genomes. The protocol was immunoSEQ multiplex PCR, while the TCRdb copy is restricted to in-frame clones and leaves out a portion. The table shows over 2,000,000 clones, with around 93% occurring only once. The TCR was taken from a man between 18 and 29 years old in good health. Some clones in this sample may be carry-over from other donors' samples. The specimen sequenced was naive CD8+ T cells from PBMCs.

The CDR3: CASSVGSGLNTGELFF. In DNA form, the CDR3 reads TGTGCCAGCAGCGTAGGTTCCGGCCTGAACACCGGGGAGCTGTTTTTT. This chain connects TRBV9 to TRBJ2-2, with D hard to call. Germline V lookup: CDR1 SGDLS, CDR2 YYNGEE. There are 16 residues in the CDR3. Trimming cost V 0 bases and J 1 base, with 10 bases left between them.